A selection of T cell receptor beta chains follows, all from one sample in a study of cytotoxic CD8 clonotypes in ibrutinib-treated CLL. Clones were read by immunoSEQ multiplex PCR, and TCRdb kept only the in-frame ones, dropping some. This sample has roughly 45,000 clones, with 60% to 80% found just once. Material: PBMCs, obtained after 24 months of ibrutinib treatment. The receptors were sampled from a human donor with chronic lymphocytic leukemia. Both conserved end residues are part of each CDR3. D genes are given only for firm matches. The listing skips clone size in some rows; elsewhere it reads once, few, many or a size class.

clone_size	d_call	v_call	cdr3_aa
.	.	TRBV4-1	CASSSGPSAYEQYF
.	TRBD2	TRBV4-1	CASSQGRLAGRTDTQYF
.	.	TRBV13	CASSRGPSYNEQFF
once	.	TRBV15	CATSRVPGGPNEKLFF
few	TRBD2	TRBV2	CASRESGTSNNEQFF
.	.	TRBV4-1	CASSRYNQGPYEQYF
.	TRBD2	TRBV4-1	CASSRVTSEQETQYF
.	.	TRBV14	CASSDLVAEQYF
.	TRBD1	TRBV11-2	CASSPGTVWQYF
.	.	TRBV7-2	CASSFVQAGELFF
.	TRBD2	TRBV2	CASSDILAGGNEQFF
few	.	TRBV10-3	CAISLQGSNYGYTF
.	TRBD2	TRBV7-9	CASSSRGGSSYEQYF
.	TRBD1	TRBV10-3	CAVTQGAAQPQHF
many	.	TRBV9	CASSTHTGELFF
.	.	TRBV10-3	CAISGGLFETQYF
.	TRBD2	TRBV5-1	CASSPKTSGGAGATGELFF
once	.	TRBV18	CASSPGTVHYGYTF
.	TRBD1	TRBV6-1	CASRDDRVWQETQYF
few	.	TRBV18	CASSLDTHGYTF
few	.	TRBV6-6	CASSYGMNTEAFF
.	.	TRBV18	CASSPPGVGYTF
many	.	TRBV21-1	CASSKVGTDYGYTF
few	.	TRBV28	CASSLMGRTEETQYF
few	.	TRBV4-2	CASSQDMAGTGNTIYF
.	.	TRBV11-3	CASSPRGAPYNEQFF
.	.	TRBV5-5	CASSRNTEAFF
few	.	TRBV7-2	CASSLVGGRGNQPQHF
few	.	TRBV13	CASSLEGLFSNYGYTF
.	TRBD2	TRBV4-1	CASSQEGTSVSPFF
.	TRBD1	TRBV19	CASSIILDRGPFGNTIYF
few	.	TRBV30	CACKPPTYEQYF
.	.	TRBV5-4	CASSPEGRLWNTEAFF
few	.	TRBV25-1	CASSATAGSVLAEAFF
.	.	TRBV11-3	CASSLGFTGVPYQPQHF
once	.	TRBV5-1	CASSLAGAVASYTF
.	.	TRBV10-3	CAISDAKGGAGANVLTF
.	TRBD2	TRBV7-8	CASSLAIGASGPYNEQFF